These 9 T cell receptor beta chains originate from one sample sequenced in a study of T-cell reconstitution after alpha-beta-depleted transplantation in children. This sample's TCRbeta library carried unique molecular identifier barcodes. TCRdb redid the calling of the PCR reads with MiXCR, one entry per CDR3 protein. The sample has 44,000 or so distinct CDR3 sequences; about 10% are singletons. The sequences come from PBMCs, mostly from graft donor cells, collected 60 days after TCRalphabeta/CD19-depleted stem cell transplant. Receptor source: a male patient aged 2-10 years who had a stem cell transplant for chronic granulomatous disease, so the T cells may come from the graft donor.

The table lists this clonotype with many counts. The chain has TRBV6-2 or TRBV6-3 and TRBJ2-1; no firm D call. Trimming stripped 5 bases from V and 6 bases from J, with 17 bases between. The CDR3 extends over 15 amino acids. Germline values: CDR1 MNHEY, CDR2 SVGEGT. The DNA for the CDR3 is TGTGCCAGCAGTCCGGGCCTTGAATTTGTCAATGAGCAGTTCTTC. Its protein is CASSPGLEFVNEQFF.

This clonotype was counted a few times. The chain joins TRBV4-1 to TRBJ2-1; 8 bases align to TRBD2. Germline V gene sequence: CDR1 MGHRA, CDR2 YSYEKL. V was pared by 1 base and J by 3 bases, with 5 bases of the junction left unmatched. The CDR3 contains 16 residues. The CDR3 DNA reads TGCGCCAGCAGCCAAGGTGCGGGAGGTTACTACAATGAGCAGTTCTTC. It codes for CASSQGAGGYYNEQFF.

This clonotype was counted at least ten times. V and J are TRBV12-3 or TRBV12-4 and TRBJ2-3; perhaps TRBD2 as D (5 bases). This CDR3 spans 15 amino acids. Trimming pared 3 bases from V and 2 bases from J, leaving 12 bases between. The CDR3 coding sequence is TGTGCCAGCAGTTTTGAGGCGGGTGCCACAGATACGCAGTATTTT. It translates to CASSFEAGATDTQYF.

This clonotype was observed a single time. This chain connects TRBV6-1 to TRBJ2-7; 7 bases are shared with TRBD1. This CDR3 is built from 15 residues. Germline loops: CDR1 MNHNS, CDR2 SASEGT. J lost 1 base, V lost 5 bases, and 8 bases had no gene match. The DNA for the CDR3 is TGTGCCAGCAGTACCCGGGACAGCCCTTCCTACGAGCAGTACTTC. This gives the protein CASSTRDSPSYEQYF.

This chain connects TRBV9 to TRBJ1-3, with D perhaps TRBD1 (5 bases). The germline V gene encodes CDR1 SGDLS and CDR2 YYNGEE. V was cut by 0 bases and J by 4 bases, with 8 bases left in between. This CDR3 is built from 14 residues. The CDR3 DNA reads TGTGCCAGCAGCGTAGAAACAGGAGGAAACACCATATATTTT. Amino acid sequence: CASSVETGGNTIYF.

The sample holds a few counts of this clonotype. DNA for the CDR3: TGTGCCAGCAGCTTAGGACGGGGGGGGAGTCAGCCCCAGCATTTT. Residues: CASSLGRGGSQPQHF. This chain links TRBV7-2 with TRBJ1-5, with D tentatively TRBD1 (5 bases). The CDR3 has 15 residues. CDR1 SGHTA and CDR2 FQGNSA come from the germline V gene. V was clipped by 1 base and J by 6 bases, with 13 bases between them.

Worth noting for this clonotype: Compared with germline, one end of the junction differs, possibly owing to a read error. This chain links TRBV6-5 with TRBJ2-7; 12 positions agree with TRBD2. Germline CDR1 reads MNHEY; CDR2 reads SVGAGI. The CDR3 is made up of 16 amino acids. The chain's CDR3 is CSSSYTTSGGTYEQYF. CDR3 coding DNA: TGTTCCAGCAGTTACACCACTAGCGGGGGGACCTACGAGCAGTACTTC.

This clonotype has a count of ten or more. The rearrangement uses TRBV25-1 and TRBJ2-1, with D possibly matching TRBD2 (6 bases). V was shortened by 4 bases and J by 2 bases, with 18 bases between the two germline ends. Germline CDR1 MGHDK, CDR2 SYGVNS. This CDR3 has 17 amino acids. Here the CDR3 DNA reads TGTGCCAGCAGTGCCGGTGGGTCGGCGGGGCCCTACAATGAGCAGTTCTTC. Its protein product is CASSAGGSAGPYNEQFF.

This clonotype has only a few counts. The chain employs TRBV20-1 and TRBJ2-3, with 11 bases lining up with TRBD2. V lost 2 bases, J lost 6 bases, and 4 bases stayed unmatched. From germline, CDR1 is DFQATT and CDR2 SNEGSKA (reference sequence). This CDR3 contains 14 residues. The CDR3 nucleotides read TGCAGTGCTAGAACTAGCGGGAGAAGGGATACGCAGTATTTT. Translated, it gives CSARTSGRRDTQYF.